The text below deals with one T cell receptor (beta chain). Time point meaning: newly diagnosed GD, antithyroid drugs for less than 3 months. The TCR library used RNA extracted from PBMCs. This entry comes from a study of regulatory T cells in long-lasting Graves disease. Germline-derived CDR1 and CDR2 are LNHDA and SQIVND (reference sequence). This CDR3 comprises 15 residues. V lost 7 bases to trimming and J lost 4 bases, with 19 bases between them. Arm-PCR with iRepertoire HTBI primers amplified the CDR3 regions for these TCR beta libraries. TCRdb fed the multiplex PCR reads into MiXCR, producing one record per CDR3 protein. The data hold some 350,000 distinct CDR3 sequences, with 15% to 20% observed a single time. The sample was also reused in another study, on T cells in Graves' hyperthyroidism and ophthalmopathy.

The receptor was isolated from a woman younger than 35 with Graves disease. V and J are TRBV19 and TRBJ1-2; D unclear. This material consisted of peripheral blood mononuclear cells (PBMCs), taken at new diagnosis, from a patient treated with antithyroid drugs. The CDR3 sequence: CASTTGRTVTYGYTF. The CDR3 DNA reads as TGTGCCAGTACGACTGGTCGAACTGTTACCTATGGCTACACCTTC.